What follows describes a single T cell receptor (beta chain). This specimen comes from a study of blood T cell repertoires in COVID-19. Study at large: Sample material is recorded as cDNA or gDNA derived from T cells, B-cell-depleted T cells, or PBMCs.

As handled by the study authors: Estimation of nucleated cell counts relied on the amplification of reference gene primers. The table came from immunoSEQ multiplex PCR; TCRdb's copy has only in-frame clones and leaves some out. The V and J calls and the clone size are those of that table, but D and trimming were determined from the DNA. Altogether about 190,000 clones are present, roughly nine tenths being singletons, with the ten largest covering roughly 2.9%. V was shortened by 6 bases and J by 9 bases, with 21 bases between the two germline ends. This CDR3 contains 16 residues. Germline CDR1 LGHNT, CDR2 FRNRAP.

Sequencing used peripheral blood. This clonotype was obtained from a woman aged 25-40 years with active or convalescent COVID-19. The rearrangement uses TRBV12-5 and TRBJ1-6; D may be TRBD1 (6 bases). CDR3: CASGPVGGARVSPLHF. In DNA, the CDR3 is TGTGCTAGTGGCCCGGTGGGGGGGGCGAGGGTTTCACCCCTCCACTTT. Full variable domain (remainder filled in from reference TRBV12-5 and TRBJ1-6): DARVTQTPRHKVTEMGQEVTMRCQPILGHNTVFWYRQTMMQGLELLAYFRNRAPLDDSGMPKDRFSAEMPDATLATLKIQPSEPRDSAVYFCASGPVGGARVSPLHFGNGTRLTVT.